This TCR beta chain was obtained from a study of control samples from healthy donors and cancer patients. Assay: immunoSEQ multiplex PCR; the TCRdb copy retains only in-frame clones and omits some. This sample yields more than 60,000 clones, of which 85% to 90% are seen a single time; around 5.9% belongs to the top ten. V gave up 4 bases and J gave up 7 bases; unmatched junction bases: 9. CDR3 length equals 17 residues. The germline V gene has CDR1 ENHRY and CDR2 SYGVKD. The sample comprised PBMCs. This chain uses TRBV10-3 with TRBJ2-2; 13 nucleotides match TRBD2. The receptor comes from a man aged 55 to 70 with colorectal cancer. CDR3 nucleotides: TGTGCCATCAGTGGACCGGGACTAGCGGGGCCCGGCGGGGAGCTGTTTTTT. Its protein product is CAISGPGLAGPGGELFF.